This T cell receptor (beta chain) stems from a study of OX40 agonist ivuxolimab in advanced cancers. For context, the study as a whole: The costimulatory receptor OX40 (CD134) was targeted by ivuxolimab, a fully human IgG2 agonistic monoclonal antibody. Intravenous ivuxolimab was administered to patients every 2 weeks at six dose levels: 0.01, 0.1, 0.3, 1.5, 3 and 10 mg/kg. Of the roughly 53 patients in dose escalation, some 20 had hepatocellular carcinoma, around 15 had melanoma, 9 had renal cell carcinoma and 9 had head and neck cancer. In the dose-escalation cohort, more than 75% of patients were male, and the mean age was approximately 55 years, with a range of roughly 20 to 80. Patients were allowed to have had prior anti-PD-1, anti-PD-L1 or anti-CTLA-4 therapy, and approximately 39% of the dose-escalation patients had been treated with checkpoint inhibitors. Partial responses were achieved by three dose-escalation patients, of whom one had hepatocellular carcinoma and two had cutaneous melanoma. Peripheral TCRbeta sequencing was intended to test whether TCR sequence diversity was altered and clonal T-cell expansion was caused by ivuxolimab. The paper reports the monotherapy dose-escalation portion (N of about 54 patients) of the phase I ivuxolimab trial.

The trial excluded patients who had a history of autoimmune disease or were on systemic immunosuppression. In every dose cohort, peripheral blood was drawn for TCR sequencing at baseline, cycle 4 day 1, and cycle 7 day 1. The samples were taken from a phase I, first-in-human, multicenter, open-label dose-escalation trial of ivuxolimab. Adults with locally advanced or metastatic head and neck squamous cell, hepatocellular, melanoma or renal cell carcinoma were enrolled in the trial. CD4+ and CD8+ T cells were sorted separately from peripheral blood before TCR sequencing. The full study reports these points: Antigen specificity was not determined for the clonally expanded peripheral T cells. At doses of 0.1 to 3.0 mg/kg, clonal expansion of both CD4+ and CD8+ T cells in blood was seen between baseline and week 6. In the 0.1-3.0 mg/kg groups, partial responders were among the patients with the lowest normalized peripheral clonal expansion, particularly in CD8+ T cells. After ivuxolimab, more expanded clones were found on average in CD8+ T cells than in CD4+ T cells. Low levels of normalized T-cell clonal expansion were also seen in some patients who did not respond.

For sequencing of the TCRbeta CDR3 region, genomic DNA was extracted from the sorted cells. The immunoSEQ Assay was used for sequencing of TCRbeta CDR3 regions. TCRdb obtained this table from immuneACCESS and retained in-frame rearrangements with V and J assigned. These tables miss some clones; where compared with another copy, unresolved V genes account for less than half of the shortfall, and the remainder is unexplained. The sample yields approximately 75,000 clones; more than 90% were counted once. Of the sample, 0.3% to 0.4% is held by the ten largest clones. For this clone: The specificity of this receptor is unknown. Nothing much larger sits one base from this clone, and base qualities are not available.

Source: CD4+ or CD8+ T cells sorted from blood, taken in a trial of the OX40 agonist ivuxolimab. This TCR came from an adult with an advanced solid tumor such as melanoma, head and neck, liver or kidney cancer.

The DNA is as follows: TGTGCCTGGAGTTTTTCTTTTCCTGCAGGGGAGAACTATGGCTACACCTTC. Translated, this gives CAWSFSFPAGENYGYTF. The sequence is built from TRBV30 and TRBJ1-2; TRBD1 is a possible D gene, resting on 6 matching bases. Reading from cysteine to phenylalanine, the CDR3 counts 17 amino acids. The only DNA kept is the CDR3, 51 bases in frame from the first base. V loses 2 bases of germline sequence and J loses 2 bases, and the interval between the two ends is 21 bases. The germline V gene (reference sequence) provides CDR1 GTSNPN and CDR2 SVGIG.